Detailed here is one T cell receptor beta chain. Participants spanned ages about 18 to 95 years and resided in around 25 US areas. The source of the sample is a study of blood T cell repertoires in COVID-19. Germline V lookup: CDR1 ENHRY, CDR2 SYGVKD. Germline trimming cut 3 bases from V and 6 bases from J; bases unmatched to any gene: 10. The CDR3 sequence is 15 residues long. Data came from immunoSEQ multiplex PCR; TCRdb stores just in-frame clones and leaves some out. The sample carries some 300,000 clones, about 90% recorded once. The clonotype originates from a woman aged 45-65 years who had been exposed to COVID-19. The sequenced sample consisted of PBMCs or T cells enriched from blood (not recorded which). The chain recombines TRBV10-3 with TRBJ1-1; 7 bases map to TRBD1. The CDR3 region has the DNA TGTGCCATCAGTGACCTGGGGACAGACGGGGCTGAAGCTTTCTTT. It encodes CAISDLGTDGAEAFF.